This is a list of T cell receptor beta chains from one sample in a study of T cell repertoires in cytomegalovirus infection. Via MiXCR, TCRdb re-called the reads, giving one row per CDR3 protein. The table has approximately 320,000 distinct CDR3 sequences, more than 8% seen once. The material sequenced was PBMCs. The receptors here all came from a human donor in good health (CMV status not recorded). Some clones in this sample may be carry-over from other donors' samples. The CDR3 runs from the conserved cysteine through the conserved F or W. The D gene is left open where the match is weak. Clone size appears in some rows only: once, few, many, or a class for an expanded clone.

V gene	clone size	D gene	J gene	CDR3 protein	CDR3 DNA
TRBV19	many	TRBD1	TRBJ1-2	CASSLTGISDGYTF	TGTGCCAGTAGTCTGACAGGGATATCGGATGGCTACACCTTC
TRBV27	few	-	TRBJ1-1	CASSSDRLGHGEAFF	TGTGCCAGCAGTTCTGACAGATTGGGACATGGTGAAGCTTTCTTT
TRBV7-2	many	-	TRBJ2-3	CASSSFGGRGTLDTQYF	TGTGCCAGCAGCTCGTTCGGGGGGAGGGGGACCCTGGATACGCAGTATTTT
TRBV28	many	-	TRBJ2-7	CASSFRGAYEQYF	TGTGCCAGCAGTTTCCGAGGGGCCTACGAGCAGTACTTC
TRBV6-2/TRBV6-3	-	TRBD1	TRBJ2-1	CASSYSTGGVDEQFF	TGTGCCAGCAGTTACTCTACAGGGGGCGTTGATGAGCAGTTCTTC
TRBV7-2	many	-	TRBJ1-1	CASSGTLNTEAFF	TGTGCCAGCAGCGGGACACTAAACACTGAAGCTTTCTTT
TRBV12-3/TRBV12-4	many	TRBD2	TRBJ2-4	CATRRGGNIQYF	TGTGCCACCAGACGGGGGGGGAACATTCAGTACTTC
TRBV29-1	few	-	TRBJ2-7	CSALGSPYEQYF	TGCAGCGCTTTAGGGTCTCCCTACGAGCAGTACTTC
TRBV10-3	few	-	TRBJ1-6	CAIRDERREPPLHF	TGTGCCATCAGAGACGAACGTCGGGAACCACCCCTCCACTTT
TRBV19	-	TRBD1	TRBJ2-7	CASSTPGQGSSYEQYF	TGTGCCAGTAGTACGCCGGGACAGGGTTCCTCCTACGAGCAGTACTTC
TRBV12-3/TRBV12-4	few	TRBD2	TRBJ2-3	CASSFGGGLTDTQYF	TGTGCCAGCAGTTTCGGCGGGGGGCTCACAGATACGCAGTATTTT
TRBV25-1	many	-	TRBJ1-3	CASSESIGFSGNTIYF	TGTGCCAGCAGTGAAAGTATCGGGTTCTCTGGAAACACCATATATTTT
TRBV7-2	many	-	TRBJ1-1	CASSLEVKTEAFF	TGTGCCAGCAGCTTAGAGGTGAAGACTGAAGCTTTCTTT
TRBV11-2	-	-	TRBJ2-1	CASSWVNNEQFF	TGTGCCAGCAGCTGGGTGAACAATGAGCAGTTCTTC
TRBV7-2	many	TRBD1	TRBJ2-7	CASSPWLTGKYEQYF	TGTGCCAGCAGCCCCTGGCTGACAGGGAAGTACGAGCAGTACTTC
TRBV4-3	-	-	TRBJ2-2	CASSLRWGNGELFF	TGCGCCAGCAGCCTTCGGTGGGGGAACGGGGAGCTGTTTTTT
TRBV12-3/TRBV12-4	many	-	TRBJ2-7	CASRTSGVIPYEQYF	TGTGCCAGCAGGACCAGCGGAGTTATTCCCTACGAGCAGTACTTC
TRBV11-3	once	TRBD2	TRBJ2-5	CASSPGLAEQETQYF	TGTGCCAGCAGCCCGGGACTAGCGGAACAAGAGACCCAGTACTTC
TRBV3-1	many	-	TRBJ2-1	CASSQDGLGTNEQFF	TGTGCCAGCAGCCAAGATGGATTGGGGACGAATGAGCAGTTCTTC
TRBV30	few	-	TRBJ2-3	CAWNPNVDTQYF	TGTGCCTGGAACCCCAATGTGGATACGCAGTATTTT
TRBV7-2	many	-	TRBJ2-1	CASSLARGGNEQFF	TGTGCCAGCAGCTTAGCGCGGGGCGGCAATGAGCAGTTCTTC
TRBV6-2/TRBV6-3	few	-	TRBJ2-6	CASSSGPGANVLTF	TGTGCCAGCAGTTCAGGGCCCGGGGCCAACGTCCTGACTTTC
TRBV20-1	many	-	TRBJ1-5	CSARVDRTKPQHF	TGCAGTGCTAGAGTGGACAGAACTAAGCCCCAGCATTTT
TRBV15	-	-	TRBJ1-5	CATSRPDSLRNQPQHF	TGTGCCACCAGCAGACCTGACAGTCTGCGCAATCAGCCCCAGCATTTT
TRBV4-2	-	-	TRBJ2-1	CASSRGVGQGIIDEQFF	TGTGCCAGCAGCCGGGGGGTTGGGCAGGGCATTATCGATGAGCAGTTCTTC
TRBV7-2	many	-	TRBJ2-7	CASSIRDGTYEQYF	TGTGCCAGCAGCATAAGGGACGGTACCTACGAGCAGTACTTC
TRBV29-1	-	-	TRBJ2-5	CSVERGQETQYF	TGCAGCGTTGAACGGGGCCAGGAGACCCAGTACTTC
TRBV7-6	many	-	TRBJ2-1	CASRSRDNEQFF	TGTGCCAGCAGGAGCAGGGACAATGAGCAGTTCTTC
TRBV5-4	-	TRBD1	TRBJ2-3	CASSPGQNTDTQYF	TGTGCCAGCAGCCCGGGACAGAACACAGATACGCAGTATTTT
TRBV7-2	many	-	TRBJ2-7	CASSARSGHEQYF	TGTGCCAGCAGCGCCCGATCGGGGCACGAGCAGTACTTC
TRBV6-2/TRBV6-3	-	-	TRBJ2-7	CASSWLTEQYF	TGTGCCAGCAGTTGGCTGACCGAGCAGTACTTC
TRBV2	few	-	TRBJ2-1	CASREGQRVEQFF	TGTGCCAGCAGGGAGGGTCAGAGAGTTGAGCAGTTCTTC
TRBV27	few	TRBD1	TRBJ2-7	CASSFGTGYYEQYF	TGTGCCAGCAGTTTTGGGACAGGCTACTACGAGCAGTACTTC
TRBV6-2/TRBV6-3	few	-	TRBJ1-1	CASSYGAPSDEAFF	TGTGCCAGCAGTTACGGGGCTCCAAGTGACGAAGCTTTCTTT
TRBV12-3/TRBV12-4	many	TRBD1	TRBJ1-4	CASSRTGGGEKLFF	TGTGCCAGCAGCCGGACAGGGGGCGGAGAAAAACTGTTTTTT
TRBV20-1	many	TRBD2	TRBJ2-3	CSARGLLAGGTDTQYF	TGCAGTGCTAGAGGGTTACTAGCGGGGGGCACAGATACGCAGTATTTT
TRBV2	many	-	TRBJ1-5	CASSAGGIRNQPQHF	TGTGCCAGCAGTGCGGGGGGAATCCGCAATCAGCCCCAGCATTTT
TRBV6-6	few	-	TRBJ1-1	CASSYGRGGTEAFF	TGTGCCAGCAGTTACGGTCGCGGGGGGACTGAAGCTTTCTTT
TRBV29-1	-	TRBD2	TRBJ2-5	CSVEGYRSSGRQETQYF	TGCAGCGTTGAAGGTTATCGGTCTAGCGGGAGGCAGGAGACCCAGTACTTC
TRBV7-2	few	TRBD1	TRBJ1-1	CASSPTGDRGSEAFF	TGTGCCAGCAGCCCAACGGGGGACAGGGGTTCTGAAGCTTTCTTT
TRBV12-3/TRBV12-4	few	-	TRBJ2-2	CASSFLGGNTGELFF	TGTGCCAGCAGTTTTTTAGGGGGGAACACCGGGGAGCTGTTTTTT
TRBV27	-	-	TRBJ2-3	CASSRTAPINTQYF	TGTGCCAGCAGTAGGACAGCACCCATCAATACGCAGTATTTT
TRBV25-1	few	TRBD1	TRBJ1-2	CASRSGGALNYGYTF	TGTGCCAGCAGATCAGGGGGCGCCTTAAACTATGGCTACACCTTC
TRBV11-2	-	-	TRBJ2-7	CASSRQRGGSYEQYF	TGTGCCAGCAGCCGGCAGAGGGGAGGATCCTACGAGCAGTACTTC
TRBV6-5	many	-	TRBJ2-6	CASSRDGGNGANVLTF	TGTGCCAGCAGTAGAGACGGGGGTAATGGGGCCAACGTCCTGACTTTC
TRBV6-1	many	TRBD2	TRBJ2-1	CASSQGLAGGNEQFF	TGTGCCAGCAGCCAGGGACTAGCGGGCGGGAATGAGCAGTTCTTC
TRBV18	many	TRBD1	TRBJ1-1	CASSAVDRRNTEAFF	TGTGCCAGCTCAGCGGTGGACAGGCGGAACACTGAAGCTTTCTTT
TRBV24-1	many	TRBD2	TRBJ2-1	CATSDFTGTSGSIEQFF	TGTGCCACCAGTGATTTCACCGGGACTAGCGGGAGCATCGAGCAGTTCTTC
TRBV20-1	-	-	TRBJ2-3	CSARSQLIRSTDTQYF	TGCAGTGCTAGGAGCCAGTTGATTCGTAGCACAGATACGCAGTATTTT
TRBV25-1	few	TRBD1	TRBJ1-2	CASSEIDRGRIGYTF	TGTGCCAGCAGTGAAATAGACAGGGGGCGGATCGGCTACACCTTC
TRBV7-6	few	-	TRBJ2-7	CASSPPSRDRTTYEQYF	TGTGCCAGCAGCCCCCCTTCCCGGGACCGGACTACCTACGAGCAGTACTTC
TRBV7-3	many	-	TRBJ2-7	CASSAISGAQRDEQYF	TGTGCCAGCAGCGCTATCTCGGGGGCGCAGCGTGACGAGCAGTACTTC
TRBV7-9	-	TRBD2	TRBJ2-1	CASSGSGAHYNEQFF	TGTGCCAGCAGTGGAAGCGGGGCCCACTACAATGAGCAGTTCTTC